This T cell receptor (beta chain) was observed in a study of OX40 agonist ivuxolimab in advanced cancers. Only in-frame clones appear in the TCRdb table, and some are missing; sequencing was by immunoSEQ multiplex PCR. Here the sample spans some 98,000 clones, around 90% being singletons. The CDR3 runs 13 residues. The germline V gene encodes CDR1 MNHEY and CDR2 SMNVEV (reference sequence). Trimming removed 3 bases from V and 6 bases from J, with 8 bases in between. The receptor was isolated from an adult with an advanced solid tumor such as melanoma, head and neck, liver or kidney cancer. The material was CD4+ or CD8+ T cells sorted from blood, obtained in a trial of the OX40 agonist ivuxolimab. This chain joins TRBV27 and TRBJ2-2; D remains ambiguous. The CDR3 region has the DNA TGTGCCAGCAGTTTCCGGGTCTCCGGGGAGCTGTTTTTT. It yields the protein CASSFRVSGELFF.